In this sample, the clone carrying this T cell receptor (beta chain) turned up many times. The use of a sample-barcoded 5' primer and a J-beta primer mix characterized a second PCR of about 7 to 12 cycles. TCRdb reanalysed the 5' RACE reads using MiXCR and keeps one entry per CDR3 protein. The sample has hundreds of thousands of distinct CDR3 sequences, about 30% seen once. The data stem from a study of blood T cells in healthy people across ages. V was shortened by 0 bases and J by 12 bases, with 15 bases between the two germline ends. Germline V gene sequence: CDR1 MNHNS, CDR2 SASEGT. The CDR3 is 13 residues long.

The sequence was obtained from a woman aged 80 or over in good health. The V and J genes are TRBV6-1 and TRBJ2-7, with D perhaps being TRBD1 or TRBD2 (6 bases each). Sequencing used blood. The CDR3 nucleotides read TGTGCCAGCAGTGAAGCGAGAGGGGGGCGAGGGTACTTC. This codes for CASSEARGGRGYF.